The source of this TCR beta chain is a study of shared clonotypes between healthy human individuals (dated by TCRdb to the early 2020s). About the investigation overall: A couple of women and a few men aged 18 to 49 years were included in the cohort. To estimate repertoire size and how much clonotypes are shared between individuals, the study performed deep sequencing of blood TCR repertoires from 4 to 6 healthy adults. For each donor, CD4 naive and CD4 memory were each run on three plates, CD8 naive on two plates, and CD8 memory on one plate. To increase sequencing depth and limit assay-specific biases, TCR repertoire library preparation and sequencing were carried out by different laboratories using diverse techniques. Between about 0.94 and 8.9 billion PBMCs per donor were obtained by leukapheresis. General conclusions and limits of the study: Pairwise subsampling led to the expectation that sequencing depth would affect the degree of clonotype sharing among donors. Because the study included only a small number of donors, the genetic and exposure-history diversity represented was limited. When a handful of donors were compared, the shared fraction of clonotypes was roughly 5% for naive CD4, approximately 3.3% for naive CD8, more than 2% for memory CD4, and 0.4% for memory CD8. Compared with non-shared clonotypes, clonotypes shared by all four sorted-subset donors had higher generation probabilities. Only blood was sampled, and tissue TCR repertoires likely differ from those in blood. Larger estimated clonotype richness was generally found for naive subsets than for memory subsets. Incomplete sequencing was indicated by rarefaction of sorted-subset datasets, despite the large sequencing depth.

About this clone: Its specific antigen is unknown. Nothing much larger sits one base from this clone, and base qualities are not available.

Using the deep immunoSEQ assay, multiplex PCR amplified TCR CDR3 regions from genomic DNA. Genomic DNA extracted from each cell subset was distributed evenly over all wells of several immunoSEQ 96-well plates, and each plate served as one replicate. For sorted subsets, approximately 0.2 ug of genomic DNA, equivalent to around 31,000 T cell genomes, went into each replicate PCR. Purified libraries were measured with a Qubit 3.0 fluorometer, size-checked on a Bioanalyzer 2100, and measured again with the KAPA Library Quantification kit. Each immunoSEQ 96-well plate was sequenced on its own single-read 150-cycle Illumina NextSeq 550 flow cell. On the study's bioinformatics: Because the immunoSEQ output included only junctional sequences and no quality scores, the filtering could not be the same as the filtering used for full-length reads. Sequences were annotated with PyIR, a Python wrapper for IgBLAST v1.9, and V/J genes and CDR3 were assigned using IMGT germline references. Any read was removed if the V/J assignment was weak (E-value above 1e-6), the CDR3 was missing, or the read contained stop codons, out-of-frame junctions, or ambiguous translated residues. V3J clonotypes were defined as sequences sharing the same inferred V gene, J gene, and CDR3 amino acid sequence. The percentage overlap between two repertoires was calculated by dividing the number of shared unique clonotypes by the size of the smaller repertoire. Richness of each repertoire was evaluated using RTK rarefaction, the Chao1 estimator, and Recon v2.1 estimates of unobserved clonotypes. OLGA was used to compute generation probabilities for all TCRbeta clonotypes that the gDNA method yielded from a handful of donors. Here the immuneACCESS table is served through TCRdb, limited to in-frame sequences with V and J called. Missing clones are a known gap in these copies; in checked studies unresolved V genes cover under half, and the rest lacks a known reason. D and trimming were read from the DNA, whereas the V and J calls and clone size are those reported in that table. The sample table shows some 2,500,000 clones, and 90% to 95% are seen once. Roughly 0.39% of the sample rests with the top ten.

The donors were healthy, HIV-negative adults with no recently reported acute infections or vaccinations. Only Caucasian adults living in Nashville, Tennessee, USA were represented among the donors. CD4+ T cells were enriched by magnetic negative selection, after which naive cells were positively selected on CD45RA and the negative fraction was taken as the memory subset. After blood collection by leukapheresis, PBMCs were isolated using Ficoll-Histopaque density gradient centrifugation and then cryopreserved in the vapor phase of liquid nitrogen. Analytical flow cytometry was used to check the purity and quantity of every magnetically sorted T cell population. Genomic DNA was isolated from every sorted fraction and measured by UV absorbance on a Nanodrop 2000c. The CDR3 has 13 amino acids, counting the end cysteine and phenylalanine. Solely the CDR3 DNA is kept, with 39 bases framed from the first base. Germline trimming: 4 bases from V, 2 bases from J; junction bases outside gene matches: 3. The germline V gene (reference sequence) sets CDR1 to GTSNPN and CDR2 to SVGIG.

This chain joins TRBV30 to TRBJ2-3; TRBD2 fits 7 bases in the junction. This TCR was sampled from a man aged 18 to 29 in good health. Some clones in this sample may be carry-over from other donors' samples. The source material was naive CD4+ T cells from PBMCs. Read against the paper, the sample's cell subset or site label means: CD45RA+ positively selected. The CDR3 has the sequence CAWTGTTTDTQYF. DNA sequence: TGTGCCTGGACAGGGACTACCACAGATACGCAGTATTTT.